This TCR beta chain appears in the sequencing data of a study of T cells after yellow fever vaccination. At the level of the study: SMART-Seq v4 Ultra Low Input handled preparation of low-cell-number fractions. General study results and limits: Subsequent to the booster, the majority of primary-vaccination clones reappeared (under 98% CD4, 88% CD8).

TCR cDNA, made by 5'RACE template switching, carried an added universal primer site and UMIs. A single record per CDR3 protein comes from TCRdb applying MiXCR to the 5' RACE reads. The profile shows around 610,000 distinct CDR3 sequences, approximately 13% of them singletons. As regards this clonotype: The antigen remains unidentified.

The CDR3 covers 16 residues. The germline V gene encodes CDR1 MRHNA and CDR2 SNTAGT. Losses at the gene ends were 6 bases for V and 5 bases for J; bases not matched to a gene: 13. The chain joins TRBV6-4 to TRBJ2-5; 9 bases line up with TRBD2. This sample comprised PBMCs, obtained on the day of the yellow fever booster vaccination. This receptor was identified in a man aged 30 to 45 who received the YFV17D yellow fever vaccine. In DNA, the CDR3 is TGTGCCAGCAGACAACGAGCGGGAGGCGCTCGGGAGACCCAGTACTTC. Translated, it gives CASRQRAGGARETQYF.